Sequencing of this T cell receptor beta chain was carried out in a study of blood T cell repertoires in COVID-19. Study-level information: The study drew acute and convalescent COVID-19 samples from the United States, Italy and Spain. T cells, B-cell-depleted T cells, or PBMCs supplied cDNA or gDNA.

Germline loops: CDR1 MNHNS, CDR2 SASEGT. This CDR3 is built from 16 residues. V lost 1 base, J lost 1 base, and 6 bases stayed unmatched. Study processing details: Amplified reference gene primers provided the basis for estimating nucleated cell counts. Clones were read by immunoSEQ multiplex PCR, and TCRdb kept only the in-frame ones, dropping some. V, J and clone size derive from that table, while D and trimming were established from the DNA sequence. The sample has roughly 100,000 clones; 84% are singletons. The rearrangement links TRBV6-1 to TRBJ1-2, with 7 bases matching TRBD1. Sequencing input: peripheral blood. This receptor was identified in a man in his 70s with active or convalescent COVID-19. The CDR3, as DNA: TGTGCCAGCAGTGAAGTAATGACAGGGCGTAACTATGGCTACACCTTC. This encodes CASSEVMTGRNYGYTF.